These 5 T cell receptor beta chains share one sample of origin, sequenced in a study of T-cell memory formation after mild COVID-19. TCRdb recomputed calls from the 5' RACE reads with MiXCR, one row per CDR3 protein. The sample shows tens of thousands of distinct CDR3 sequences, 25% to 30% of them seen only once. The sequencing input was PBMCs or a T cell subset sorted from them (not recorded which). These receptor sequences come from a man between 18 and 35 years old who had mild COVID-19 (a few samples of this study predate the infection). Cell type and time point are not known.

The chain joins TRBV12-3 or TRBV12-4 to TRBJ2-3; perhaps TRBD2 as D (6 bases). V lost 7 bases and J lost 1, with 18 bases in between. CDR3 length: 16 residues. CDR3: CASIRGGGLGTDTQYF. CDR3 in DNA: TGTGCCAGCATTAGGGGTGGGGGACTTGGCACAGATACGCAGTATTTT.

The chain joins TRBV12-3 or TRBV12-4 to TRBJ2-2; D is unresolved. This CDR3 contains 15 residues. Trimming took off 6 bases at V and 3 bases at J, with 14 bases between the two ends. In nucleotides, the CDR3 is TGTGCCAGCAGCCGCCCCTCCGGAGACACCGGGGAGCTGTTTTTT. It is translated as CASSRPSGDTGELFF.

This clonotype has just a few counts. CDR3 region: CASSSTGSIGDTQYF. The CDR3 region has the DNA TGTGCCAGCAGTTCCACAGGGTCTATCGGGGATACGCAGTATTTT. The chain joins TRBV12-3 or TRBV12-4 to TRBJ2-3, with D perhaps matching TRBD1 (6 bases). Trimming stripped 4 bases from V and 6 bases from J, with 17 bases between. This CDR3 has 15 amino acids.

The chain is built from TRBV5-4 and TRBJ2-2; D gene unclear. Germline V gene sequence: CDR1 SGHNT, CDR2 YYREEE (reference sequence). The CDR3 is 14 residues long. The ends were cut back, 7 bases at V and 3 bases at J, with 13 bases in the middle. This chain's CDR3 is CASQIAGDTGELFF. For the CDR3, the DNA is TGTGCCAGCCAGATTGCAGGCGACACCGGGGAGCTGTTTTTT. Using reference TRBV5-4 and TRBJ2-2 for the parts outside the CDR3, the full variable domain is ETGVTQSPTHLIKTRGQQVTLRCSSQSGHNTVSWYQQALGQGPQFIFQYYREEENGRGNFPPRFSGLQFPNYSSELNVNALELDDSALYLCASQIAGDTGELFFGEGSRLTVL.

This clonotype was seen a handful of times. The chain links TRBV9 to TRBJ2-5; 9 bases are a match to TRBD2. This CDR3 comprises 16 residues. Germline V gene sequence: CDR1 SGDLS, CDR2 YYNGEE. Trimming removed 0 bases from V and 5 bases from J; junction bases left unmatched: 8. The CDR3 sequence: CASSVDGSGGLETQYF. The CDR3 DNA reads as TGTGCCAGCAGCGTAGATGGTAGCGGGGGTTTGGAGACCCAGTACTTC.